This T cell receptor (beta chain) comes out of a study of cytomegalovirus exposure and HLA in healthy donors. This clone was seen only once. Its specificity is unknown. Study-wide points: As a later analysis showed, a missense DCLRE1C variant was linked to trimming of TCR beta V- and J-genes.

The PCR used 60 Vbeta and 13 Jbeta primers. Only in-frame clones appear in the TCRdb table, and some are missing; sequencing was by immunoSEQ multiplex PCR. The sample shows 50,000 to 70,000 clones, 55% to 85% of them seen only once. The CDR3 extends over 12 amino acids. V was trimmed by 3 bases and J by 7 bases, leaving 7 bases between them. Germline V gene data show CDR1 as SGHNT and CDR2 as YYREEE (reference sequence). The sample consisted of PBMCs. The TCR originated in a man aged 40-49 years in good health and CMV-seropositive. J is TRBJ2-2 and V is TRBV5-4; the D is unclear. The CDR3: CASSSTVGELFF. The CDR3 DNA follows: TGTGCCAGCAGCTCTACTGTCGGGGAGCTGTTTTTT. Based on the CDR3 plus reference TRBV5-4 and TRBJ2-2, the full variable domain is ETGVTQSPTHLIKTRGQQVTLRCSSQSGHNTVSWYQQALGQGPQFIFQYYREEENGRGNFPPRFSGLQFPNYSSELNVNALELDDSALYLCASSSTVGELFFGEGSRLTVL.